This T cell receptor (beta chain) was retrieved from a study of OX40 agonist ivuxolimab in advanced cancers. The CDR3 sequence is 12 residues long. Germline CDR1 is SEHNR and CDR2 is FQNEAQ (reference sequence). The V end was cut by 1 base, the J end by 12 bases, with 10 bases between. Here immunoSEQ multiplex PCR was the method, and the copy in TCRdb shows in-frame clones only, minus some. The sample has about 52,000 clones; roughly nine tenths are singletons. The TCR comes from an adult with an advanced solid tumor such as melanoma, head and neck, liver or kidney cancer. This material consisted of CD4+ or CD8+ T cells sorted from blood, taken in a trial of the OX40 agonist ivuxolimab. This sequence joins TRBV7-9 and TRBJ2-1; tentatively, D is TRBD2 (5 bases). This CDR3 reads CASSLENSAQFF. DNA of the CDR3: TGTGCCAGCAGCTTAGAAAATAGCGCGCAGTTCTTC. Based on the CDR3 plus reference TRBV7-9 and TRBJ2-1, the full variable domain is DTGVSQNPRHKITKRGQNVTFRCDPISEHNRLYWYRQTLGQGPEFLTYFQNEAQLEKSRLLSDRFSAERPKGSFSTLEIQRTEQGDSAMYLCASSLENSAQFFGPGTRLTVL.